The next 14 T cell receptor beta chains were all read from a single sample in a study of chemoradiotherapy in HPV16-positive cancers. Here immunoSEQ multiplex PCR was the method, and the copy in TCRdb shows in-frame clones only, minus some. This table has tens of thousands of clones, around 85% appearing once. Sample: blood, taken from a patient who underwent chemoradiotherapy. Receptor source: a human donor with HPV-associated anogenital cancer.

The CDR3 sequence is CASRQLTGGPTNEKLFF. The DNA of the CDR3 is TGCGCCAGCAGACAGCTAACAGGGGGACCAACTAATGAAAAACTGTTTTTT. The chain has TRBV5-1 and TRBJ1-4; 8 bases are shared with TRBD1. V lost 5 bases to trimming and J lost 0 bases; unmatched junction nucleotides: 9. CDR1 and CDR2 (germline): SGHRS, YFSETQ. The CDR3 contains 17 residues.

The CDR3 sequence is CASGLILAGGITGELFF. In DNA, the CDR3 is TGTGCTAGTGGTTTGATCCTAGCGGGAGGGATCACCGGGGAGCTGTTTTTT. The genes are TRBV12-5 and TRBJ2-2, with 12 bases fitting TRBD2. V lost 2 bases, J lost 4 bases, and 5 bases stayed unmatched. CDR1 is LGHNT and CDR2 is FRNRAP in the germline V gene. The CDR3 spans 17 residues.

The rearrangement uses TRBV15 and TRBJ1-1, with 7 bases fitting TRBD1. V shed 2 bases, J shed 3 bases, and the junction held 6 bases outside the gene matches. From germline, CDR1 is LNHNV and CDR2 YYDKDF (reference sequence). CDR3 length: 15 amino acids. CDR3 coding DNA: TGTGCCACCAGCAGACCCGGGACAGTCGACACTGAAGCTTTCTTT. Protein sequence: CATSRPGTVDTEAFF.

This chain connects TRBV5-1 to TRBJ2-3, with 7 bases identical to TRBD2. Germline V gene lookup returns CDR1 SGHRS and CDR2 YFSETQ. With V trimmed by 1 base and J by 4 bases, 6 bases remained unmatched. The CDR3 spans 15 residues. This CDR3 is CASSLMGGSADTQYF. CDR3 DNA: TGCGCCAGCAGCTTGATGGGGGGGAGTGCAGATACGCAGTATTTT.

The chain links TRBV7-2 to TRBJ2-5; D is unresolved. The V gene lost 6 bases and the J gene lost 5 bases, with 13 bases spanning the gap. Germline values: CDR1 SGHTA, CDR2 FQGNSA. The CDR3 totals 13 residues. CDR3 region: CASRRTGVETQYF. The CDR3 coding sequence is TGTGCCAGCAGAAGGACGGGTGTTGAGACCCAGTACTTC.

This rearrangement joins TRBV15 to TRBJ1-1; tentatively, D is TRBD1 (6 bases). In germline, CDR1 is LNHNV, CDR2 YYDKDF (reference sequence). Trimming took 0 bases from V and 7 from J, leaving 9 bases between them. The CDR3 spans 13 residues. The CDR3 nucleotides read TGTGCCACCAGCAGAGATAGGGACAATGAAGCTTTCTTT. Translated, it gives CATSRDRDNEAFF.

The chain is built from TRBV11-3 and TRBJ2-1; 7 bases are shared with TRBD2. Germline V lookup: CDR1 SGHNT, CDR2 YENEEA. V gave up 1 base and J gave up 7 bases; unmatched junction bases: 7. The CDR3 extends over 15 amino acids. This CDR3 reads CASSLVAGATNEQFF. CDR3 in DNA: TGTGCCAGCAGCTTAGTGGCGGGAGCGACTAATGAGCAGTTCTTC.

The chain joins TRBV6-1 to TRBJ2-1; D gene unclear. The germline V gene encodes CDR1 MNHNS and CDR2 SASEGT. V shed 0 bases and J shed 0 bases, with 9 bases lying between them. The CDR3 spans 16 residues. CDR3 sequence (DNA): TGTGCCAGCAGTGAAGCGAATAGGGTCTCCTACAATGAGCAGTTCTTC. Encoded protein: CASSEANRVSYNEQFF.

This sequence joins TRBV9 and TRBJ2-1; possible D gene TRBD2, 6 bases. In germline, CDR1 is SGDLS, CDR2 YYNGEE. The ends were cut back, 4 bases at V and 7 bases at J, with 15 bases in the middle. CDR3 length: 14 amino acids. As DNA, the CDR3 is TGTGCCAGCAGCTTAGGAGGGAGATTGAATGAGCAGTTCTTC. It specifies CASSLGGRLNEQFF.

This clone was detected only a few times. The chain carries TRBV7-2 and TRBJ1-1; the D is unclear. Between the trimmed V and J ends, which lost 6 bases and 0 bases, there was a span of 8 bases. The germline V gene has CDR1 SGHTA and CDR2 FQGNSA. The CDR3 has 13 residues. CDR3 sequence reads: CASREDMNTEAFF. The CDR3 DNA sequence: TGTGCCAGCAGAGAAGACATGAACACTGAAGCTTTCTTT.

The V and J genes are TRBV21-1 and TRBJ2-5; the table's D call, TRBD2, has no DNA check behind it. TRBV21-1 is a pseudogene locus. The CDR3 contains 17 residues. Written as DNA, the CDR3 is TGTGCCAGCAGCAAAGCAGGTAGCGGGAGGACCAAAGAGACCCAGTACTTC. Translating it yields CASSKAGSGRTKETQYF.

This clone was recorded only once. This rearrangement joins TRBV18 to TRBJ2-6; D may be TRBD2 (5 bases). Germline CDR1 is KGHSH and CDR2 is LQKENI. The germline V and J ends were trimmed by 1 base and 2 bases, with 6 bases remaining between them. This CDR3 comprises 15 residues. CDR3 residues: CASSPRETGANVLTF. In nucleotides, the CDR3 is TGTGCCAGCTCACCACGGGAGACTGGGGCCAACGTCCTGACTTTC.

V is TRBV11-2 and J is TRBJ1-6; TRBD1 agrees at 7 bases. The CDR3 has 17 amino acids. With V trimmed by 4 bases and J by 5 bases, 11 bases remained unmatched. The germline V gene encodes CDR1 SGHAT and CDR2 FQNNGV. CDR3 amino acids: CASSSTGTDLDNSPLHF. The CDR3 bases are TGTGCCAGCAGCTCCACCGGGACAGACCTGGATAATTCACCCCTCCACTTT.

The chain links TRBV5-1 to TRBJ1-3; possibly TRBD1 for D (6 bases). The CDR3 spans 14 residues. Germline CDR1 reads SGHRS; CDR2 reads YFSETQ. V was shortened by 6 bases and J by 1 base, with 11 bases between the two germline ends. The CDR3 DNA reads as TGCGCCAGCACGGAAGGGGGTTCTGGAAACACCATATATTTT. Protein: CASTEGGSGNTIYF.